The sequence of this T cell receptor (beta chain) was determined in a study of cytomegalovirus exposure and HLA in healthy donors. The wider study: The same platform was used for the roughly 130 validation repertoires as for the roughly 700 first-cohort repertoires, as reported in a later analysis.

Study-wide results and caveats: Cytomegalovirus-associated TCR beta chains were listed, numbering under 200.

Concerning this clone: Its matching antigen is unknown.

Measured with immunoSEQ multiplex PCR; TCRdb has only the in-frame clones, and not every one. The sample yields around 250,000 clones, around 91% seen once. Sequencing was carried out using PBMCs. This TCR derives from a woman aged 18-29 years in good health and CMV-seronegative.

The CDR3 region is CASSLARARGTEAFF. CDR3 DNA: TGTGCCAGCAGCTTGGCTAGGGCTCGGGGGACTGAAGCTTTCTTT. This rearrangement joins TRBV5-8 to TRBJ1-1, with D possibly matching TRBD1 (5 bases). The CDR3 length is 15 residues. The germline V gene encodes CDR1 SGHTS and CDR2 YDEGEE. V was shortened by 0 bases and J by 5 bases, with 14 bases between the two germline ends.